The 20 T cell receptor beta chains below were found in one sample sequenced in a study of T cell responses to AZD1222 COVID-19 vaccine. Data came from immunoSEQ multiplex PCR; TCRdb stores just in-frame clones and leaves some out. The sample holds 90,000 to 150,000 clones, approximately 91% seen once. The sample in question was peripheral blood, obtained on day 0 of AZD1222 vaccination. All receptors come from an adult in good health.

The chain is built from TRBV27 and TRBJ2-3; D not resolved. The length of the CDR3 is 12 residues. V lost 3 bases and J lost 0, with 1 base in between. The V gene's germline CDR1 is MNHEY and CDR2 SMNVEV (reference sequence). The CDR3 reads CASSLSTDTQYF. CDR3 bases: TGTGCCAGCAGTTTGAGCACAGATACGCAGTATTTT.

V usage is TRBV18 and J usage is TRBJ2-1; D possibly corresponds to TRBD2 (6 bases). CDR3 size: 13 residues. CDR1 is KGHSH, CDR2 LQKENI, per germline. Trimming stripped 0 bases from V and 8 bases from J, with 8 bases between. In nucleotides, the CDR3 is TGTGCCAGCTCACCACCGCGGGACGATGAGCAGTTCTTC. Protein product: CASSPPRDDEQFF.

The chain links TRBV18 to TRBJ2-5; TRBD2 is a possible D gene (6 bases). This CDR3 region has 17 residues. Germline assignment: CDR1 KGHSH and CDR2 LQKENI. V dropped 1 base and J dropped 5 bases, with 20 bases sitting between them. Written as DNA, the CDR3 is TGTGCCAGCTCACCACGGCGGAATGTAGTAGGAGGGGAGACCCAGTACTTC. Encoded protein: CASSPRRNVVGGETQYF.

This chain joins TRBV7-2 and TRBJ2-5, with TRBD2 identical over 7 bases. The CDR3 has 14 residues. The V segment lost 1 base and the J segment 7 bases; nucleotides outside the gene matches: 6. From germline, CDR1 is SGHTA and CDR2 FQGNSA. CDR3 loop: CASSLGGGPGTQYF. The DNA of the CDR3 is TGTGCCAGCAGCTTAGGGGGAGGGCCGGGGACCCAGTACTTC.

This clone was recorded once. The gene calls are TRBV29-1 and TRBJ1-2; 8 nucleotides match TRBD1. The CDR3 spans 14 residues. Germline trimming cut 3 bases from V and 4 bases from J; bases unmatched to any gene: 7. Germline CDR1 and CDR2: SQVTM and ANQGSEA. This CDR3 reads CSVDPSGQGYGYTF. CDR3 DNA sequence: TGCAGCGTTGACCCCTCAGGACAGGGCTATGGCTACACCTTC. The variable domain in full, completed from reference TRBV29-1 and TRBJ1-2, reads SAVISQKPSRDICQRGTSLTIQCQVDSQVTMMFWYRQQPGQSLTLIATANQGSEATYESGFVIDKFPISRPNLTFSTLTVSNMSPEDSSIYLCSVDPSGQGYGYTFGSGTRLTVV.

This clone was found once. The chain uses TRBV5-5 and TRBJ2-3; either TRBD1 or TRBD2 may supply D (5 bases each). Germline loops: CDR1 SGHKS, CDR2 YYEKEE (reference sequence). Trimming shortened V by 0 bases and J by 0 bases, and 8 bases separated the two germline ends. This CDR3 contains 15 residues. The CDR3 region is CASSLDGTSTDTQYF. Here the CDR3 DNA reads TGTGCCAGCAGCTTGGATGGGACGAGCACAGATACGCAGTATTTT. The whole variable domain, remainder taken from reference TRBV5-5 and TRBJ2-3, is DAGVTQSPTHLIKTRGQQVTLRCSPISGHKSVSWYQQVLGQGPQFIFQYYEKEERGRGNFPDRFSARQFPNYSSELNVNALLLGDSALYLCASSLDGTSTDTQYFGPGTRLTVL.

The V gene is TRBV7-9, the J gene TRBJ1-1; perhaps TRBD1 as D (6 bases). The CDR3 length is 12 residues. Trimming left V 5 bases short and J 5 bases short, with 9 bases between. Germline assignment: CDR1 SEHNR and CDR2 FQNEAQ (reference sequence). In DNA, the CDR3 is TGTGCCAGCAGCATAGGGGGGACTGAAGCTTTCTTT. It codes for CASSIGGTEAFF.

This sequence joins TRBV7-2 and TRBJ2-7, with TRBD2 identical over 8 bases. CDR1 is SGHTA, CDR2 FQGNSA, per germline. V lost 8 bases, J lost 2 bases, and 8 bases stayed unmatched. The length of the CDR3 is 14 residues. The CDR3 DNA reads TGTGCCAGCTGCCCCGGGACTAGAGCCTACGAGCAGTACTTC. This encodes CASCPGTRAYEQYF. Complete variable domain (other parts from reference TRBV7-2 and TRBJ2-7): GAGVSQSPSNKVTEKGKDVELRCDPISGHTALYWYRQSLGQGLEFLIYFQGNSAPDKSGLPSDRFSAERTGGSVSTLTIQRTQQEDSAVYLCASCPGTRAYEQYFGPGTRLTVT.

The chain combines TRBV10-3 with TRBJ1-5; D not resolved. The V gene's germline CDR1 is ENHRY and CDR2 SYGVKD. V was clipped by 3 bases and J by 3 bases, with 6 bases between them. The length of the CDR3 is 13 residues. The CDR3 here is CAISEGYNQPQHF. The DNA of the CDR3 is TGTGCCATCAGTGAAGGGTACAATCAGCCCCAGCATTTT.

The chain employs TRBV9 and TRBJ2-1; D is uncertain. The length of the CDR3 is 13 residues. Germline V gene sequence: CDR1 SGDLS, CDR2 YYNGEE. V lost 0 bases and J lost 6, with 7 bases in between. CDR3 nucleotide sequence: TGTGCCAGCAGCGTAGGACGGCCCAATGAGCAGTTCTTC. Its translation: CASSVGRPNEQFF.

The V call is TRBV6-5, the J call TRBJ2-7, with D tentatively TRBD2 (6 bases). The CDR3 covers 13 residues. Trimming left V 2 bases short and J 1 base short, with 6 bases between. Per germline, CDR1 MNHEY and CDR2 SVGAGI. The CDR3 loop reads CASSYGGSYEQYF. The CDR3 DNA reads as TGTGCCAGCAGTTACGGGGGGTCCTACGAGCAGTACTTC.

The chain recombines TRBV5-1 with TRBJ1-2; 7 nucleotides match TRBD1. The germline V gene has CDR1 SGHRS and CDR2 YFSETQ. Germline trimming cut 3 bases from V and 2 bases from J; bases unmatched to any gene: 1. CDR3 length: 13 amino acids. The CDR3 region is CASSSGQNYGYTF. The DNA for the CDR3 is TGCGCCAGCAGCTCGGGACAGAACTATGGCTACACCTTC.

The CDR3 DNA is TGTGCCAGCAGCTTCGGACAGGGTCGTGATCAGCCCCAGCATTTT. Its translation is CASSFGQGRDQPQHF. The chain employs TRBV7-8 and TRBJ1-5; the match to TRBD1 covers 8 bases. V was clipped by 3 bases and J by 5 bases; unmatched bases: 6. Germline V gene sequence: CDR1 SGHVS, CDR2 FQNEAQ. The CDR3 is 15 residues long.

The rearrangement links TRBV5-1 to TRBJ2-7, with a possible D match to TRBD1 (7 bases). The length of the CDR3 is 13 residues. The germline V and J ends were trimmed by 0 bases and 6 bases, with 10 bases remaining between them. In germline, CDR1 is SGHRS, CDR2 YFSETQ. The CDR3 reads CASSLAQGGEQYF. The CDR3, as DNA: TGCGCCAGCAGCTTGGCCCAGGGGGGCGAGCAGTACTTC. Drawing the rest from reference TRBV5-1 and TRBJ2-7, the complete variable domain is KAGVTQTPRYLIKTRGQQVTLSCSPISGHRSVSWYQQTPGQGLQFLFEYFSETQRNKGNFPGRFSGRQFSNSRSEMNVSTLELGDSALYLCASSLAQGGEQYFGPGTRLTVT.

The chain has TRBV5-1 and TRBJ1-6; D not certain. The CDR3 length is 14 residues. Germline V gene sequence: CDR1 SGHRS, CDR2 YFSETQ. V was clipped by 2 bases and J by 4 bases, with 7 bases between them. This chain's CDR3 is CASSLAPYNSPLHF. CDR3 in DNA: TGCGCCAGCAGCTTAGCACCATATAATTCACCCCTCCACTTT.

This rearrangement joins TRBV15 to TRBJ2-4; D remains unclear. Trimming shortened V by 0 bases and J by 0 bases, and 12 bases separated the two germline ends. The CDR3 spans 17 residues. Germline CDR1 reads LNHNV; CDR2 reads YYDKDF (reference sequence). CDR3 coding DNA: TGTGCCACCAGCAGAGATAGGACGGACCTAGCCAAAAACATTCAGTACTTC. Protein product: CATSRDRTDLAKNIQYF.

The chain has TRBV29-1 and TRBJ1-1; the D gene is possibly TRBD1 (6 bases). The CDR3 runs 16 residues. In germline, CDR1 is SQVTM, CDR2 ANQGSEA. V dropped 4 bases and J dropped 0 bases, with 18 bases sitting between them. CDR3 sequence (DNA): TGCAGCGTTGTATGGTTGCGTCAGGGGTTGAACACTGAAGCTTTCTTT. Translation: CSVVWLRQGLNTEAFF.

The V call is TRBV2, the J call TRBJ1-1; 7 bases map to TRBD1. Germline values: CDR1 SNHLY, CDR2 FYNNEI. The CDR3 totals 14 residues. V shed 4 bases and J 4 bases; nucleotides not matched to a gene: 6. The CDR3 is CASSADRLGTEAFF. The CDR3 DNA sequence: TGTGCCAGCAGTGCGGACAGGCTGGGCACTGAAGCTTTCTTT.

The CDR3, as DNA: TGTGCCAGCTCGGAACAGGGGAGGACTGAAGCTTTCTTT. Its translation is CASSEQGRTEAFF. J is TRBJ1-1 and V is TRBV19; 7 nucleotides line up with TRBD1. This CDR3 is built from 13 residues. Trimming removed 9 bases from V and 5 bases from J; junction bases left unmatched: 9. Germline V gives CDR1 LNHDA, CDR2 SQIVND (reference sequence).

V and J are TRBV19 and TRBJ1-3, with 10 bases matching TRBD1. V was pared by 5 bases and J by 1 base, with 14 bases of the junction left unmatched. Germline CDR1 and CDR2: LNHDA and SQIVND (reference sequence). The length of the CDR3 is 19 residues. DNA of the CDR3: TGTGCCAGTAGTCCCGGGACAGGGGAATTTTTTGCGTCTGGAAACACCATATATTTT. It yields the protein CASSPGTGEFFASGNTIYF.